What follows describes a single T cell receptor beta chain. This clone has just one count. Its antigen is currently not known. Base qualities are missing; no much larger clone stands one base away. TCR beta chain repertoires were profiled by survey-level sequencing on the immunoSEQ platform. For the original study's pipeline: CDR3 amino acid length spectratypes and V-J pairing frequencies were compared, and repertoire diversity was measured with the inverse Simpson index. To annotate clonotypes specific to SARS-CoV-2, CMV, influenza A and EBV, TCR beta CDR3 sequences were compared against VDJdb. The table comes from immuneACCESS by way of TCRdb, which keeps in-frame sequences with V and J called. Part of the clones is missing from these tables; in studies checked, under half for an unresolved V gene and the rest for unknown reasons. V and J calls plus clone size are reproduced from that table; the DNA served to infer D and trimming. The sample contains 60,000 to 85,000 clones, around 95% of them found a single time. The ten largest clones represent roughly 4.2% of the sample.

The data originate from a study (dated by TCRdb to the early 2020s). PBMCs were isolated from peripheral blood, and genomic DNA from unsorted PBMCs was used for TCR beta sequencing. The research as a whole found: According to the authors, more investigation is needed, including longitudinal sampling and evaluation of a control group.

The germline V gene provides CDR1 SGDLS and CDR2 YYNGEE. V is shortened by 0 bases, J by 1 base, and the region joining them spans 10 bases. Spanning cysteine to phenylalanine, the CDR3 consists of 15 amino acids. Only the CDR3 DNA is retained, 45 bases long and in frame from the first base. This receptor was obtained from a man aged 40-49 years with rheumatoid arthritis. The rearranged segments are TRBV9 and TRBJ2-5; the D segment may tentatively be TRBD1 or TRBD2, each giving 5 matched bases. The sequenced sample consisted of PBMCs. The DNA sequence is TGTGCCAGCAGCGTAGCTACGGGACCCCAAGAGACCCAGTACTTC. Its amino acids are CASSVATGPQETQYF.